This T cell receptor (beta chain) was identified during a study of shared clonotypes between healthy human individuals. Notes on the study in general: Clonotypes shared by all four donors outscored non-shared clonotypes in generation probability. Only blood was sampled; tissue repertoires likely differ.

Each subset's genomic DNA was split evenly across several immunoSEQ plates. Using immunoSEQ multiplex PCR, the repertoire was profiled, and TCRdb retains in-frame clones only, with some absent. Of 2 million to 3 million clones listed, approximately 93% are singletons. Trimming took 2 bases from V and 6 from J, leaving 12 bases between them. This CDR3 comprises 14 residues. Per germline, CDR1 SGHTS and CDR2 YDEGEE. On this clone itself: What it recognizes is unknown.

The rearrangement links TRBV5-8 to TRBJ2-1; D may be TRBD1 (5 bases). The sequencing input was naive CD4+ T cells from PBMCs. The subset denotes: CD45RA+ positively selected. This sequence was found in a man between 18 and 35 years old in good health. Some clones in this sample may be carry-over from other donors' samples. CDR3 coding DNA: TGTGCCAGCAGCTTCAGGGATTTCCGCAATGAGCAGTTCTTC. Protein sequence: CASSFRDFRNEQFF.